Included here is one T cell receptor beta chain sequence, with context. These data belong to a study of blood T cell repertoires in COVID-19. The CDR3 is 13 residues long. Trimming at V came to 6 bases and at J to 5 bases, leaving 6 bases not matched to a gene. This table comes from immunoSEQ multiplex PCR, and its TCRdb copy is limited to in-frame clones, with some not included. The sample lists about 64,000 clones, over 75% seen once, with over 8% in the top ten. The genes are TRBV12-3 or TRBV12-4 and TRBJ1-2; the match to TRBD1 covers 7 bases. Material: peripheral blood. The sequence was obtained from a woman at least 80 years old with active COVID-19. CDR3 nucleotide sequence: TGTGCCAGCAGGACCGGACAGGCTTATGGCTACACCTTC. Protein sequence: CASRTGQAYGYTF.